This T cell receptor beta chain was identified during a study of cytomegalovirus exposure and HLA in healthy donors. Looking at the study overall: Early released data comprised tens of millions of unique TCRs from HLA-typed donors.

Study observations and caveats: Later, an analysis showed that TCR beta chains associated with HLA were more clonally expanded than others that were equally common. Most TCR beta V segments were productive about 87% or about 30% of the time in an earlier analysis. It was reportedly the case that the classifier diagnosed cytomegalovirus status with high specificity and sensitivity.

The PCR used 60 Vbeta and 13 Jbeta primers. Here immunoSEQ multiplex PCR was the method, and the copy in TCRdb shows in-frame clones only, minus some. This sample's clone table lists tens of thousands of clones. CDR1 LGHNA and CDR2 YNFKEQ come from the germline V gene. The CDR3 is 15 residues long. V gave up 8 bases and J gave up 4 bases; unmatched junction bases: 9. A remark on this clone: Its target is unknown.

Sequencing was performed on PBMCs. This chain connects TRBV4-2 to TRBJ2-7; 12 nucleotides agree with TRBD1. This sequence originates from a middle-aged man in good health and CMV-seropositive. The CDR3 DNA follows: TGTGCCAGCGGCTCCGGGACAGGGGGCTTGTACGAGCAGTACTTC. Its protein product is CASGSGTGGLYEQYF.